What follows are 9 T cell receptor beta chains derived from one specimen sequenced in a study of T cells in Graves' hyperthyroidism and ophthalmopathy. TCR beta CDR3 sequences were amplified from RNA transcripts. HTBI primers were the set used in a first-round RT-PCR of the TCR CDR3. Each CDR3 protein is one row after TCRdb ran MiXCR on the multiplex PCR reads. The sample shows roughly 150,000 distinct CDR3 sequences, about a tenth of them seen only once. Input material: blood. These receptors all come from a woman younger than 35 with Graves' hyperthyroidism that later progressed to Graves' ophthalmopathy.

This clonotype was seen ten or more times. V gene TRBV7-2 combines with J gene TRBJ2-3, with 7 positions matching TRBD1. Germline V CDR1 and CDR2: SGHTA, FQGNSA. CDR3 length: 16 amino acids. The junction had 8 bases not matched to a gene; V was cut back by 2 bases and J by 3 bases. The CDR3 nucleotides read TGTGCCAGCAGCTTATCGAAACAGGGGCTAACAGATACGCAGTATTTT. Translating gives CASSLSKQGLTDTQYF.

This clonotype has just a few counts. This chain uses TRBV5-1 with TRBJ2-2; 8 bases line up with TRBD1. Germline V gives CDR1 SGHRS, CDR2 YFSETQ. CDR3 length: 15 amino acids. Unmatched junction bases numbered 7, after V lost 2 bases and J lost 7 bases. CDR3 bases: TGCGCCAGCAGCTTAACCTTAACAGGGGGCGGGGAGCTGTTTTTT. Translation: CASSLTLTGGGELFF.

This clonotype was recorded many times. The V call is TRBV3-1, the J call TRBJ2-1, with D hard to call. The CDR3 has 12 amino acids. The germline V and J ends were trimmed by 9 bases and 4 bases, with 10 bases remaining between them. In germline, CDR1 is LGHDT, CDR2 YNNKEL (reference sequence). In DNA form, the CDR3 reads TGTGCCAGTATTGGCAGATACAATGAGCAGTTCTTC. Amino acids: CASIGRYNEQFF.

The V gene is TRBV20-1, the J gene TRBJ2-7; TRBD2 aligns across 8 bases. The CDR3 has 14 amino acids. V shed 6 bases and J 5 bases; nucleotides not matched to a gene: 12. CDR1 DFQATT and CDR2 SNEGSKA come from the germline V gene (reference sequence). The CDR3, as DNA: TGCAGTGCATACCGAGCGGGAGCTCCCCACGAGCAGTACTTC. Translation gives CSAYRAGAPHEQYF.

This clonotype was seen a handful of times. The CDR3 region has the DNA TGTGCCAGCAGCTTGGTGGCTAGCGGGAACTACGAGCAGTACTTC. Protein product: CASSLVASGNYEQYF. The rearrangement joins TRBV5-4 to TRBJ2-7; 9 bases are a match to TRBD2. Germline V gene lookup returns CDR1 SGHNT and CDR2 YYREEE (reference sequence). V shed 0 bases, J shed 3 bases, and the junction held 4 bases outside the gene matches. This CDR3 contains 15 residues.

The chain links TRBV19 to TRBJ2-2; tentatively, D is TRBD1 (5 bases). CDR1 is LNHDA and CDR2 is SQIVND in the germline V gene (reference sequence). Trimming removed 3 bases from V and 3 bases from J, with 23 bases in between. This CDR3 spans 19 amino acids. This CDR3 reads CASSMGLSTLSRHTGELFF. The CDR3 DNA sequence: TGTGCCAGTAGTATGGGGCTATCGACTCTCTCTCGCCACACCGGGGAGCTGTTTTTT.

This clonotype appeared many times. This chain connects TRBV7-9 to TRBJ2-5; TRBD2 aligns across 15 bases. CDR3 size: 17 residues. V gave up 5 bases and J gave up 1 base; unmatched junction bases: 5. Germline assignment: CDR1 SEHNR and CDR2 FQNEAQ (reference sequence). The CDR3, as DNA: TGTGCCAGCAGCCTGGGACTAGCGGGAGGAGGCCAAGAGACCCAGTACTTC. Its translation: CASSLGLAGGGQETQYF.

This clonotype was detected many times. The chain employs TRBV29-1 and TRBJ1-1, with a weak D call TRBD1 (5 bases). The CDR3 is made up of 15 amino acids. The germline gives CDR1 SQVTM, CDR2 ANQGSEA. Trimming stripped 3 bases from V and 3 bases from J, with 17 bases between. The chain's CDR3 is CSVDGLGGEDTEAFF. CDR3 sequence (DNA): TGCAGCGTTGACGGTTTGGGGGGGGAAGACACTGAAGCTTTCTTT.

This sequence joins TRBV28 and TRBJ2-1; 8 positions agree with TRBD1. Germline V gene lookup returns CDR1 MDHEN and CDR2 SYDVKM. The V gene end was trimmed by 8 bases and the J gene end by 5 bases; junction bases not matched to a gene: 17. The CDR3 runs to 17 residues. CDR3 residues: CASGLTPGAGGHNEQFF. The CDR3 DNA reads as TGTGCCAGCGGCTTGACCCCCGGGGCAGGGGGCCACAATGAGCAGTTCTTC.